This T cell receptor beta chain was captured by sequencing in a study of graft-versus-host responses after intestinal transplantation. Study as a whole: Recipients obtained multivisceral, liver-intestinal, or isolated intestinal transplants. Recipients across the board were started on anti-thymocyte globulin induction, then kept on tacrolimus and steroids for 2 to 4 years.

Study conclusions and caveats: The presence of high graft-versus-host to host-versus-graft clonal ratios in allografts characterized patients with graft-donor T cell macrochimerism.

Sequencing was performed with immunoSEQ multiplex PCR; in TCRdb, only in-frame clones are kept and a portion is missing. The repertoire includes 77,000 or so clones, around 93% of them detected once, and about 0.63% sits in the top ten. Trimming removed 0 bases from V and 5 bases from J, with 5 bases in between. This CDR3 is built from 12 residues. The germline CDR1 and CDR2 sequences are SGHRS and YFSETQ. This clone was seen a single time. Its antigen is as yet unknown. This sample comprised PBMCs, obtained 98 days after intestinal transplantation. The gene calls are TRBV5-1 and TRBJ1-2; D gene uncertain. This receptor was identified in a human patient who received an intestinal transplant, so some T cells may come from the graft donor. The DNA of the CDR3 is TGCGCCAGCAGCTTGGGAGAGTATGGCTACACCTTC. Its protein is CASSLGEYGYTF.